This T cell receptor beta chain comes out of a study of technical replicates of blood from a few donors. The data were produced by immunoSEQ multiplex PCR, yet TCRdb's version contains in-frame clones alone and is incomplete. The sample consists of fewer than 90,000 clones, 92% of them appearing once. The table lists this clone with a few counts. The origin of this receptor is a human donor in good health. The sample was T cells isolated from PBMCs.

CDR3 in DNA: TGTGCCAGCAGCGAGTCCGGGACTACGGGCACCGGGGAGCTGTTTTTT. Protein: CASSESGTTGTGELFF. The chain carries TRBV9 and TRBJ2-2; 7 nucleotides match TRBD2. Losses at the gene ends were 3 bases for V and 4 bases for J; bases not matched to a gene: 9. Germline CDR1 reads SGDLS; CDR2 reads YYNGEE. CDR3 length: 16 residues.